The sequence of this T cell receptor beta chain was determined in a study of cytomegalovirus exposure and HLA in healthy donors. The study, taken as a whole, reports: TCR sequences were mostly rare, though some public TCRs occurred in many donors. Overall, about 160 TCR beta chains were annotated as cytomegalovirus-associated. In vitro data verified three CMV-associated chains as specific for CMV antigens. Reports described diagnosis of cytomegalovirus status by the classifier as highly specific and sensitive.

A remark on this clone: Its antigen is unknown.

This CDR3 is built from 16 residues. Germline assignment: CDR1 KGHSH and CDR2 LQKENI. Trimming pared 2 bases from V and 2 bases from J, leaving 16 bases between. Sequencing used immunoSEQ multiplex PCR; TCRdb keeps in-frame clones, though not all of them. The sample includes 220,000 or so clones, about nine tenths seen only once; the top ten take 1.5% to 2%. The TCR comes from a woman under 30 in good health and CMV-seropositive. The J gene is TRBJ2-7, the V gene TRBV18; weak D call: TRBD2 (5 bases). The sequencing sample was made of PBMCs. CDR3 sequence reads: CASSPIPGSSTYEQYF. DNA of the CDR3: TGTGCCAGCTCACCAATCCCGGGGTCAAGTACCTACGAGCAGTACTTC.